The 16 T cell receptor beta chains presented below share a single source sample, sequenced in a study of blood T cell repertoires in COVID-19. TCRdb keeps only in-frame clones here, not all; method: immunoSEQ multiplex PCR. The sample records tens of thousands of clones, roughly 80% being singletons. Specimen: peripheral blood. Receptors originate from a woman aged 60-75 years with acute or convalescent COVID-19.

The rearrangement joins TRBV6-6 to TRBJ1-6, with D uncertain. From germline, CDR1 is MNHNY and CDR2 SVGAGI (reference sequence). The germline V and J ends were trimmed by 3 bases and 5 bases, with 8 bases remaining between them. The CDR3 runs 14 residues. CDR3 coding DNA: TGTGCCAGCAGTTATGCAGAGGATAATTCACCCCTCCACTTT. This translates into CASSYAEDNSPLHF.

The chain employs TRBV29-1 and TRBJ1-1; no definite D call. V shed 5 bases and J shed 0 bases, with 10 bases lying between them. There are 13 residues in the CDR3. Germline V gene sequence: CDR1 SQVTM, CDR2 ANQGSEA. For the CDR3, the DNA is TGCAGCGTTTCGACAACCTTGAACACTGAAGCTTTCTTT. Its translation: CSVSTTLNTEAFF.

This clone was detected once. The chain combines TRBV2 with TRBJ2-5, with D perhaps matching TRBD2 (7 bases). This CDR3 region has 13 residues. The V gene's germline CDR1 is SNHLY and CDR2 FYNNEI. The V and J ends lost 4 bases and 5 bases respectively, with 11 bases between them. This chain's CDR3 is CASSAGGQETQYF. Here the CDR3 DNA reads TGTGCCAGCAGTGCCGGGGGGCAGGAGACCCAGTACTTC.

V is TRBV6-1 and J is TRBJ1-5; the D is unclear. In germline, CDR1 is MNHNS, CDR2 SASEGT. This CDR3 contains 18 residues. The V gene lost 0 bases and the J gene lost 1 base, with 16 bases spanning the gap. CDR3 residues: CASSEAGLGQSSNQPQHF. CDR3 nucleotides: TGTGCCAGCAGTGAAGCGGGCTTGGGTCAGTCCAGCAATCAGCCCCAGCATTTT.

The CDR3 DNA reads as TGTGCTAGTGGTTCTGATACTGGGACTAGCGGGGGGCCCACAGATACGCAGTATTTT. This gives the protein CASGSDTGTSGGPTDTQYF. The rearrangement uses TRBV12-5 and TRBJ2-3; 15 bases align to TRBD2. CDR1 and CDR2 from the germline V gene are LGHNT and FRNRAP. This CDR3 comprises 19 residues. V lost 4 bases, J lost 2 bases, and 10 bases stayed unmatched.

This chain links TRBV5-4 with TRBJ2-3, with 7 bases aligning to TRBD2. The CDR3 is 15 residues long. The ends lost 7 bases at V and 6 bases at J; junction bases unmatched: 14. Germline V gene lookup returns CDR1 SGHNT and CDR2 YYREEE (reference sequence). The CDR3 protein is CASARGEGLEDTQYF. The CDR3 coding sequence is TGTGCCAGCGCCCGGGGGGAGGGCCTGGAGGATACGCAGTATTTT.

The chain recombines TRBV30 with TRBJ1-5; TRBD1 is a possible D gene (6 bases). The germline V gene has CDR1 GTSNPN and CDR2 SVGIG (reference sequence). CDR3 size: 14 residues. Deletions cut 2 bases from V and 4 bases from J, with 12 bases between. The CDR3, as DNA: TGTGCCTGGAGTCGGGGAGGGGGTAATCAGCCCCAGCATTTT. This codes for CAWSRGGGNQPQHF.

The count of this clone is one. CDR3 nucleotide sequence: TGTGCCAGCAGCCAAAGGACAGGGAGAAGGGGTAACTATGGCTACACCTTC. Translated, it gives CASSQRTGRRGNYGYTF. V is TRBV3-1 (or the pseudogene TRBV3-2) and J is TRBJ1-2, with 8 bases matching TRBD1. The CDR3 length is 17 residues. V was pared by 2 bases and J by 1 base, with 9 bases of the junction left unmatched. Germline V lookup: CDR1 LGHDT, CDR2 YNNKEL (reference sequence).

The chain is built from TRBV5-1 and TRBJ2-3, with D maybe TRBD2 (6 bases). V gave up 3 bases and J gave up 5 bases, with 13 bases separating them. Germline V gives CDR1 SGHRS, CDR2 YFSETQ. This CDR3 is built from 14 residues. The CDR3 sequence is CASSSRQGLDTQYF. In nucleotides, the CDR3 is TGCGCCAGCAGCTCCAGGCAGGGACTAGATACGCAGTATTTT.

The chain combines TRBV28 with TRBJ1-5; no clear D gene. The CDR3 extends over 12 amino acids. Deletions cut 2 bases from V and 5 bases from J, with 4 bases between. Germline lookup yields CDR1 MDHEN and CDR2 SYDVKM. For the CDR3, the DNA is TGTGCCAGCAGTTTAACTTATCAGCCCCAGCATTTT. Translated, it gives CASSLTYQPQHF.

The chain recombines TRBV23-1 with TRBJ1-2; D gene uncertain. TRBV23-1 is flagged as an ORF with uncertain function. V lost 0 bases and J lost 2, with 10 bases in between. The length of the CDR3 is 15 residues. CDR3 nucleotide sequence: TGCGCCAGCAGTCAATCGGTGGGCCCCAACTATGGCTACACCTTC. It is translated as CASSQSVGPNYGYTF.

The chain has TRBV6-6 and TRBJ1-1; D call uncertain. The ends were cut back, 5 bases at V and 10 bases at J, with 17 bases in the middle. CDR3 length: 13 residues. The germline CDR1 and CDR2 sequences are MNHNY and SVGAGI (reference sequence). CDR3 region: CASSDDILLGAFF. The CDR3 coding sequence is TGTGCCAGCAGTGACGACATCCTCCTGGGAGCTTTCTTT.

The chain joins TRBV14 to TRBJ2-3; 14 bases are shared with TRBD2. Germline CDR1 is SGHDN and CDR2 is FVKESK. V was pared by 2 bases and J by 9 bases, with 7 bases of the junction left unmatched. The length of the CDR3 is 16 residues. The CDR3 DNA follows: TGTGCCAGCAGCCAACTCGGGACTAGCGGGGGTCGGACGCAGTATTTT. Its translation is CASSQLGTSGGRTQYF.

This chain joins TRBV24-1 and TRBJ1-2; 8 nucleotides match TRBD1. J was trimmed by 8 bases and V by 5 bases; bases with no gene match: 12. The length of the CDR3 is 15 residues. From germline, CDR1 is KGHDR and CDR2 SFDVKD. The CDR3, as DNA: TGTGCCACCAGTGCGACAGGGGCCGCGGTATTGGGCTACACCTTC. Encoded protein: CATSATGAAVLGYTF.

This clone has just one count. The V gene is TRBV27, the J gene TRBJ2-2; tentative D call: TRBD2 (5 bases). CDR1 MNHEY and CDR2 SMNVEV come from the germline V gene (reference sequence). V was cut by 3 bases and J by 4 bases, with 12 bases left in between. This CDR3 has 15 amino acids. CDR3: CASSFGNKGTGELFF. CDR3 in DNA: TGTGCCAGCAGTTTCGGGAATAAGGGCACCGGGGAGCTGTTTTTT.

The J gene is TRBJ2-1, the V gene TRBV30; 12 bases agree with TRBD2. The CDR3 spans 16 residues. CDR1 and CDR2 (germline): GTSNPN, SVGIG (reference sequence). V gave up 2 bases and J gave up 7 bases; unmatched junction bases: 9. For the CDR3, the DNA is TGTGCCTGGAGTAGCCTTCTAGCGGGAGGGAGGAATGAGCAGTTCTTC. Amino acid sequence: CAWSSLLAGGRNEQFF.